Listed here are 27 T cell receptor beta chains from one sample, sequenced in a study of patients and donors after allogeneic stem cell transplantation. One entry per CDR3 protein, called by TCRdb with MiXCR from the RT-PCR reads. The sample has about 90,000 distinct CDR3 sequences; around 48% are singletons. Sequenced input: blood, either unsorted or a sorted T cell fraction (not recorded which). The receptors originated from a human donor who was either an allogeneic HSCT recipient or a stem cell or donor lymphocyte infusion donor (not recorded which). It is not recorded whose cells these are; they may come from a transplant donor.

The J gene is TRBJ1-3, the V gene TRBV12-3 or TRBV12-4; no clear D gene. The ends were cut back, 6 bases at V and 3 bases at J, with 15 bases in the middle. The CDR3 covers 15 residues. CDR3 bases: TGTGCCAGCAGGTCTCGTATCGCGTATGGAAACACCATATATTTT. This translates into CASRSRIAYGNTIYF.

The CDR3: CASSPGTATNSPLHF. The CDR3 bases are TGCGCCAGCAGCCCCGGGACAGCCACTAATTCACCCCTCCACTTT. The chain couples TRBV5-1 to TRBJ1-6, with 7 bases matching TRBD1. V trimming: 4 bases; J trimming: 6 bases; junction bases outside the gene matches: 7. Germline V gene data show CDR1 as SGHRS and CDR2 as YFSETQ. This CDR3 has 15 amino acids.

On this clonotype itself: No conserved phenylalanine or tryptophan ends this CDR3, so it is likely a read error. The rearrangement links TRBV6-5 to TRBJ1-5; no clear D gene. Looked up from germline, CDR1 is MNHEY and CDR2 is SVGAGI. Trimming left V 4 bases short and J 0 bases short, with 7 bases between. CDR3 length: 14 amino acids. CDR3 nucleotide sequence: TGTGCCAGCAGTTTGTCAGTTAGCAATCAGCCCCAGCATTTG. Residues: CASSLSVSNQPQHL.

The V call is TRBV3-1, the J call TRBJ1-6; perhaps TRBD1 as D (5 bases). CDR3 length equals 18 residues. V lost 1 base to trimming and J lost 2 bases, with 15 bases between them. CDR1 LGHDT and CDR2 YNNKEL come from the germline V gene (reference sequence). Here the CDR3 reads CASSQAKAGSTYNSPLHF. CDR3 DNA sequence: TGTGCCAGCAGCCAAGCCAAAGCAGGGAGCACCTATAATTCACCCCTCCACTTT.

The chain couples TRBV10-3 to TRBJ2-7, with D hard to call. In germline, CDR1 is ENHRY, CDR2 SYGVKD. This CDR3 has 12 amino acids. V lost 3 bases to trimming and J lost 4 bases, with 7 bases between them. CDR3 amino acids: CAISEGQYEQYF. The CDR3 bases are TGTGCCATCAGTGAAGGGCAGTACGAGCAGTACTTC.

This clonotype showed up just once. The V gene is TRBV4-1, the J gene TRBJ2-1; 10 bases are shared with TRBD1. The CDR3 runs 17 residues. CDR1 is MGHRA, CDR2 YSYEKL, per germline. Germline trimming cut 1 base from V and 6 bases from J; bases unmatched to any gene: 9. The CDR3 spells CASSQGFGQGGGNEQFF. The CDR3 nucleotides read TGCGCCAGCAGCCAAGGTTTCGGACAGGGGGGAGGCAATGAGCAGTTCTTC.

This clonotype was seen only a few times. The V and J genes are TRBV27 and TRBJ1-5; perhaps TRBD1 as D (5 bases). This CDR3 has 16 residues. CDR1 MNHEY and CDR2 SMNVEV come from the germline V gene (reference sequence). Deletions cut 3 bases from V and 7 bases from J, with 19 bases between. CDR3 in DNA: TGTGCCAGCAGTTTCGGGGCGGGGGGTCTCCGACAGCCCCAGCATTTT. Protein sequence: CASSFGAGGLRQPQHF.

V gene TRBV28 combines with J gene TRBJ1-2; unclear D gene. V shed 2 bases and J shed 5 bases, with 6 bases lying between them. The V gene's germline CDR1 is MDHEN and CDR2 SYDVKM. This CDR3 has 12 residues. The CDR3 reads CASSLLPYGYTF. The CDR3 DNA reads TGTGCCAGCAGTTTACTCCCATATGGCTACACCTTC.

The chain is built from TRBV15 and TRBJ1-5; 7 bases match TRBD1. CDR1 and CDR2 (germline): LNHNV, YYDKDF (reference sequence). The CDR3 consists of 16 residues. Unmatched junction bases numbered 8, after V lost 1 base and J lost 5 bases. DNA for the CDR3: TGTGCCACCAGCAGAGGAGCCCGAGGGGGCGATCAGCCCCAGCATTTT. This sequence encodes CATSRGARGGDQPQHF. Based on the CDR3 plus reference TRBV15 and TRBJ1-5, the full variable domain is DAMVIQNPRYQVTQFGKPVTLSCSQTLNHNVMYWYQQKSSQAPKLLFHYYDKDFNNEADTPDNFQSRRPNTSFCFLDIRSPGLGDTAMYLCATSRGARGGDQPQHFGDGTRLSIL.

The rearrangement joins TRBV6-4 to TRBJ2-2; D gene unclear. Trimming cost V 6 bases and J 3 bases, with 11 bases left between them. Looked up from germline, CDR1 is MRHNA and CDR2 is SNTAGT. CDR3 size: 14 residues. The CDR3 loop is CASSPGSYTGELFF. CDR3 DNA sequence: TGTGCCAGCAGCCCAGGTTCTTACACCGGGGAGCTGTTTTTT.

This clonotype was detected only a few times. The V and J genes are TRBV10-3 and TRBJ1-5; no firm D call. Germline CDR1 reads ENHRY; CDR2 reads SYGVKD. The CDR3 extends over 14 amino acids. Trimming pared 0 bases from V and 4 bases from J, leaving 7 bases between. The CDR3 DNA sequence: TGTGCCATCAGTGAGTCATCCGAAAATCAGCCCCAGCATTTT. Translated: CAISESSENQPQHF.

This rearrangement joins TRBV25-1 to TRBJ1-5; no reliable D call. Trimming pared 5 bases from V and 2 bases from J, leaving 19 bases between. Germline-derived CDR1 and CDR2 are MGHDK and SYGVNS. There are 17 residues in the CDR3. The CDR3 here is CASSPEGSQRGNQPQHF. In DNA, the CDR3 is TGTGCCAGCAGTCCTGAAGGGTCGCAGAGGGGCAATCAGCCCCAGCATTTT.

This chain joins TRBV9 and TRBJ1-1, with D possibly being TRBD1 (5 bases). The CDR3 covers 15 residues. From germline, CDR1 is SGDLS and CDR2 YYNGEE. Trimming removed 0 bases from V and 4 bases from J, with 13 bases in between. CDR3 region: CASSVGSGRGTEAFF. The CDR3 DNA reads as TGTGCCAGCAGCGTAGGATCCGGGAGGGGCACTGAAGCTTTCTTT.

This clonotype has more than one count but fewer than ten. V gene TRBV6-1 combines with J gene TRBJ1-2, with a possible D match to TRBD1 (6 bases). The germline V gene has CDR1 MNHNS and CDR2 SASEGT. V lost 6 bases and J 5 bases, leaving 13 bases between the germline ends. This CDR3 has 13 amino acids. The CDR3 coding sequence is TGTGCCAGCAGCGTGACAGGTGATTATGGCTACACCTTC. Translation: CASSVTGDYGYTF.

J is TRBJ1-1 and V is TRBV12-3 or TRBV12-4, with a tentative D call TRBD1 (6 bases). Deletions cut 8 bases from V and 1 base from J, with 14 bases between. The CDR3 contains 14 residues. The CDR3 loop reads CASGGPWENTEAFF. CDR3 nucleotides: TGTGCCAGCGGGGGGCCGTGGGAGAACACTGAAGCTTTCTTT.

The rearrangement joins TRBV15 to TRBJ2-2, with a possible D match to TRBD1 (6 bases). V was trimmed by 0 bases and J by 2 bases, leaving 10 bases between them. Looked up from germline, CDR1 is LNHNV and CDR2 is YYDKDF (reference sequence). This CDR3 is built from 16 residues. CDR3 sequence: CATSRDIGTNTGELFF. The CDR3 DNA reads as TGTGCCACCAGCAGAGATATTGGGACAAACACCGGGGAGCTGTTTTTT.

This clonotype was detected a few times. The V call is TRBV20-1, the J call TRBJ1-2, with a tentative D call TRBD1 (6 bases). V shed 0 bases and J shed 7 bases, with 15 bases lying between them. CDR3 size: 14 residues. Germline CDR1 and CDR2: DFQATT and SNEGSKA (reference sequence). CDR3 sequence: CSARDQGGVSGYTF. The CDR3 DNA is TGCAGTGCTAGAGATCAAGGGGGAGTGAGTGGCTACACCTTC.

The gene calls are TRBV7-2 and TRBJ2-3; possibly TRBD2 for D (5 bases). V was pared by 0 bases and J by 3 bases, with 7 bases between. Germline assignment: CDR1 SGHTA and CDR2 FQGNSA. There are 14 residues in the CDR3. This CDR3 is CASSLAGVTDTQYF. CDR3 bases: TGTGCCAGCAGCTTAGCGGGAGTTACAGATACGCAGTATTTT.

The rearrangement joins TRBV20-1 to TRBJ1-1, with D uncertain. Germline CDR1 is DFQATT and CDR2 is SNEGSKA (reference sequence). Trimming took 1 base from V and 5 from J, leaving 8 bases between them. The CDR3 has 12 amino acids. The CDR3 is CSARGIRTEAFF. CDR3 bases: TGCAGTGCTAGAGGAATTAGGACTGAAGCTTTCTTT.

The chain couples TRBV3-1 to TRBJ1-2; TRBD1 matches at 7 bases. Unmatched junction bases numbered 10, after V lost 8 bases and J lost 4 bases. CDR1 and CDR2 (germline): LGHDT, YNNKEL (reference sequence). The CDR3 is made up of 14 amino acids. The DNA for the CDR3 is TGTGCCAGCCGAGGGGACAGACACATCTATGGCTACACCTTC. Translation: CASRGDRHIYGYTF. The whole variable domain, remainder taken from reference TRBV3-1 and TRBJ1-2, is DTAVSQTPKYLVTQMGNDKSIKCEQNLGHDTMYWYKQDSKKFLKIMFSYNNKELIINETVPNRFSPKSPDKAHLNLHINSLELGDSAVYFCASRGDRHIYGYTFGSGTRLTVV.

This sequence joins TRBV3-1 and TRBJ2-3; 7 bases line up with TRBD2. Germline assignment: CDR1 LGHDT and CDR2 YNNKEL (reference sequence). After removal of 3 bases from V and 2 bases from J, the junction contained 11 bases not matched to a gene. This CDR3 has 17 residues. DNA of the CDR3: TGTGCCAGCAGCCAGGGATTCGGCGGGGGTACCACAGATACGCAGTATTTT. Translating gives CASSQGFGGGTTDTQYF.

This clonotype occurred a few times. The V and J genes are TRBV12-3 or TRBV12-4 and TRBJ1-1, with no clear D. The CDR3 runs to 14 residues. The V end was cut by 3 bases, the J end by 1 base, with 9 bases between. The CDR3 loop reads CASSFGQKNTEAFF. CDR3 DNA: TGTGCCAGCAGTTTTGGGCAGAAGAACACTGAAGCTTTCTTT.

This rearrangement joins TRBV11-2 to TRBJ1-1; D is perhaps TRBD1 (6 bases). Germline CDR1 and CDR2: SGHAT and FQNNGV. Trimming cost V 5 bases and J 3 bases, with 25 bases left between them. The length of the CDR3 is 18 residues. CDR3: CASSPLRQERYKDTEAFF. In DNA form, the CDR3 reads TGTGCCAGCAGCCCACTTAGACAGGAGCGGTACAAGGACACTGAAGCTTTCTTT.

The chain uses TRBV27 and TRBJ1-2, with D perhaps matching TRBD1 (6 bases). The CDR3 has 14 residues. Trimming removed 0 bases at V and 5 bases at J, with 10 bases between. Germline assignment: CDR1 MNHEY and CDR2 SMNVEV (reference sequence). This CDR3 reads CASSLSVGQYGYTF. DNA for the CDR3: TGTGCCAGCAGTTTATCCGTAGGACAGTATGGCTACACCTTC.

This clonotype turned up a few times. This CDR3 is CASSLPEGGTEAFF. In DNA, the CDR3 is TGTGCCAGCAGTTTACCTGAGGGGGGGACTGAAGCTTTCTTT. The V call is TRBV12-3 or TRBV12-4, the J call TRBJ1-1; a possible D gene is TRBD1 (6 bases). Between the trimmed V and J ends, which lost 2 bases and 5 bases, there was a span of 12 bases. The CDR3 is 14 amino acids.

The rearrangement uses TRBV6-5 and TRBJ1-2; D is possibly TRBD1 (5 bases). Trimming shortened V by 0 bases and J by 2 bases, and 7 bases separated the two germline ends. The V gene's germline CDR1 is MNHEY and CDR2 SVGAGI. This CDR3 is built from 14 residues. The CDR3 nucleotides are TGTGCCAGCAGTTACTCGAGACAGAACTATGGCTACACCTTC. Residues: CASSYSRQNYGYTF.

This clonotype showed up just once. V is TRBV27 and J is TRBJ2-2; TRBD1 aligns across 11 bases. The CDR3 is 17 residues long. Germline assignment: CDR1 MNHEY and CDR2 SMNVEV (reference sequence). With 3 bases clipped from V and 7 bases from J, the junction kept 10 bases outside the gene matches. The chain's CDR3 is CASSLREAGTGGGELFF. The CDR3 nucleotides are TGTGCCAGCAGTTTGCGCGAAGCCGGGACAGGGGGCGGGGAGCTGTTTTTT.